This entry concerns a single T cell receptor (beta chain). Its antigen is currently unknown. The sample belongs to a study of cytomegalovirus exposure and HLA in healthy donors. General study findings and limits: Further analysis, carried out later, found HLA-associated TCR beta chains more clonally expanded than equally common other chains.

Primers: 60 Vbeta forward and 13 Jbeta reverse. Using immunoSEQ multiplex PCR, the repertoire was profiled, and TCRdb retains in-frame clones only, with some absent. The data contain 160,000 or so clones, approximately 80% of them singletons. Sample: PBMCs. This sequence was found in a male donor in good health and CMV-seronegative.

CDR3 sequence: CASSRSTEAFF. As DNA, the CDR3 is TGTGCCAGCTCAAGGAGCACTGAAGCTTTCTTT. V is TRBV18 and J is TRBJ1-1; D is undetermined. Germline values: CDR1 KGHSH, CDR2 LQKENI. CDR3 length: 11 residues. V lost 5 bases and J lost 4, with 5 bases in between.